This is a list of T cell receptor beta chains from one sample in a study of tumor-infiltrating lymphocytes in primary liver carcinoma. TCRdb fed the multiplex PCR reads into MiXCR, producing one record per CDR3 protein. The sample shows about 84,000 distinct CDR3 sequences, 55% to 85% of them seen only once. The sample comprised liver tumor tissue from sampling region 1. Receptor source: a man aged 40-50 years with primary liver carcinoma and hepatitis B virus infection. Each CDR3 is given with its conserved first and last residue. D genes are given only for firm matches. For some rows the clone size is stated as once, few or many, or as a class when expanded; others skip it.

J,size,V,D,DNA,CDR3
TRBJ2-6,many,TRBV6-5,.,TGTGCCAGCAGTTACTCGATAAACTCTGGGGCCAACGTCCTGACTTTC,CASSYSINSGANVLTF
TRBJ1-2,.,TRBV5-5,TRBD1,TGTGCCAGCAGCTTGGGACAGGGGAACCATGGCTACGCCTTC,CASSLGQGNHGYAF
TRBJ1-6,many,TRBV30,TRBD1,TGTGCCTGGAGTGACAGGGGGAATAATTCACCCCTCCACTTT,CAWSDRGNNSPLHF
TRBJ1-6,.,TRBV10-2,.,TGCGCCAGCATTGAGTCGACGAGCATAAATTCACCCCTCCACTTT,CASIESTSINSPLHF
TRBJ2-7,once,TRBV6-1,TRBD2,TGTGCCAGCAGTGGGGGGTCGTGGGCGGGAGAGCTGAATGAGCAGTACTTC,CASSGGSWAGELNEQYF
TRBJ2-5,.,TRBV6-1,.,TGTGCCAGCCCCGGGGTAGAAGAGACCCAATACTTC,CASPGVEETQYF
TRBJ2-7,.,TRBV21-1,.,TGTGCCATGGGCCAAGGACTAGCCTACGAGCAGTATTTC,CAMGQGLAYEQYF
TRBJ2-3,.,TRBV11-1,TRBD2,TGTGCCAGCAGCAAGGGACTAGCGGCTAGCACAGATATGCAGTTTTTT,CASSKGLAASTDMQFF
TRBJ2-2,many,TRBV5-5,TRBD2,TGTGCCAGCAGCAGGGGACTAGCGGGAGACTCGAACACCGGGGAGCTGTTTTTT,CASSRGLAGDSNTGELFF
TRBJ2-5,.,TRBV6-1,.,TGTGCCAGCAGTGTTCGACTAGTGGGAGAGACCCTGTACTTC,CASSVRLVGETLYF
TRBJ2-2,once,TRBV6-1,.,TGTGCCAGCAGCGACGGGGATAACGACCCGAGCACCGGGGAGCTGTTTTTT,CASSDGDNDPSTGELFF
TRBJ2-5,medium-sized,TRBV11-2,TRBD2,TGTGCCAGCAGCTTAGCTGGGGGGGGAGAGACCCAGTACTTC,CASSLAGGGETQYF
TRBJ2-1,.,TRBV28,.,TGTGCCAGTAGTTTAACAACCAACAGGGACCATGAGCAGTTCTTC,CASSLTTNRDHEQFF
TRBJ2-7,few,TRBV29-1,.,TGCAGCGTTGAAGGGACAGTTGGGGACGAGCAGTACTTC,CSVEGTVGDEQYF
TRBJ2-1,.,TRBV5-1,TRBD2,TGCGCCAGCAGTATACTAGCGGGAGAAATTAACGAGCAGTTCTTC,CASSILAGEINEQFF
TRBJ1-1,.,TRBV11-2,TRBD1,TGTGCCAGCAGCCGAATGGGGGGACAGAGGCTCAGCACTGAAGCTTTCTTT,CASSRMGGQRLSTEAFF
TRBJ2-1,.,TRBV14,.,TGTGCCAGCAGCCCCTTCCTGTACAGCGTGGAACGGTACGGTGAGCAGTTCTTC,CASSPFLYSVERYGEQFF
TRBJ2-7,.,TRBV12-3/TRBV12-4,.,TGTACCAGCAGTCCATATACCTACGAGCAGTACTTC,CTSSPYTYEQYF
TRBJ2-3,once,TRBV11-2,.,TGTGCTAGCAGCCTAGATGAGGGGGGCCTCACAGATACGCAGTATTTT,CASSLDEGGLTDTQYF
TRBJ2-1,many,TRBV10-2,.,TGCGCCAGCAGTGAGCTTCTGGGACGGGAGAGAAGGGGGAGCTCCTACAATGAGCAGTTCTTC,CASSELLGRERRGSSYNEQFF
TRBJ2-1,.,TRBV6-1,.,TGTGCCAACAGTGCTTATGTGTGGTATGAGCAGTTCTTC,CANSAYVWYEQFF
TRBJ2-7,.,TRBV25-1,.,TGTGCCAGCAGCGAAGACACCTACGATCAGTACTTC,CASSEDTYDQYF
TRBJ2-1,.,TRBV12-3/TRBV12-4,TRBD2,TGTATCAGCAGTTTAATGGTCGGGACTAGCGGGACCAGTGAGCAGTTCTTC,CISSLMVGTSGTSEQFF
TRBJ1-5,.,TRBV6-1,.,TGTGGCAGCAGCGAACTGGGTCTTGGCATTCAGCCCCAGCATTTT,CGSSELGLGIQPQHF
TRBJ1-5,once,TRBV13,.,TGTGCCAGCGGCTTAGGGGATAGGGATCAGCCCCAGCATTTT,CASGLGDRDQPQHF
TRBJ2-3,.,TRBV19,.,TGTGCCAGTAGTGCCCAGGTGGATACGCAGTATTTT,CASSAQVDTQYF
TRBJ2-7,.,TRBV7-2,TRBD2,TGTGCCAGCAGCTTAGAACTAGCGGTTTCCTACGAGCAGTACTTC,CASSLELAVSYEQYF
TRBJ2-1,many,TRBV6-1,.,TGTGCCAGCAGTGGGCTCGGAGGGGACAATGAGCAGTTCTTC,CASSGLGGDNEQFF
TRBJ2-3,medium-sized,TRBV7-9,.,TGTGCCAGCAGCTTAAAACGGCAGGGTCTCTCTAGCACAGATACGCAGTATTTT,CASSLKRQGLSSTDTQYF
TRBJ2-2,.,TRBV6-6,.,TGTGCCAGCAGTTACGGTGTGGTCAGGACCGGGGAGCTGGTTTTT,CASSYGVVRTGELVF
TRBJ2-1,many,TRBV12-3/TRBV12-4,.,TGTGCCAGCAGTCGTCAGAATGAGCAGTTCTTC,CASSRQNEQFF
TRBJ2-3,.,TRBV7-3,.,TGTACCAGCAGCTTCAACAGGGAGGATACGCAGTATTTT,CTSSFNREDTQYF
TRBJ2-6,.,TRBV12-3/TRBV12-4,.,TGTACCAGCAGTCGAGCTTGGGCCAACGTCCTGACTTTC,CTSSRAWANVLTF
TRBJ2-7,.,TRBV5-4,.,TGTGCCAGTAGCTTGGGTGGGTCTGAGGTTGGCGAGCAGTACTTC,CASSLGGSEVGEQYF
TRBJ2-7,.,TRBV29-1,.,TGCAGCGTTGAACAGGAAGACTACAAGCAGTACTTC,CSVEQEDYKQYF
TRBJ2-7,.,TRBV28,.,TGTGCCAGCTGGACTCCGCCTAAGGAGCAGTACTTC,CASWTPPKEQYF
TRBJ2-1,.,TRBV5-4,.,TGTCCCGGCACCCGTGGGGGCACCGGCCGCGCAGCCGATGAGCATTTCTTC,CPGTRGGTGRAADEHFF
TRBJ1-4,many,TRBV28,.,TGTGCCAGCAGCCTAAGGGGCGAAAAACTGTTTTTT,CASSLRGEKLFF
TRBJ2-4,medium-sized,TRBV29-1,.,TGCAGCGTTGACGTGGAGGGCCAGGCATACTTC,CSVDVEGQAYF
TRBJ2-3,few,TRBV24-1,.,TGTGCCACCAGTGGCACGACTAGTGAGGAGCAGTATTTT,CATSGTTSEEQYF
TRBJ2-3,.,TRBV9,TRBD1,TGTGCCAGCAGTATTCGGGACAGACAAACAGATACGCAGTATTTT,CASSIRDRQTDTQYF
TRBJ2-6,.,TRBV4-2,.,TGTGCCGGCAGCCCCCAAGAAGATTTGGATGGGGCCAACGTCCTGACTTTC,CAGSPQEDLDGANVLTF